This TCR beta chain was sequenced in a study of blood T cell repertoires in COVID-19. Here immunoSEQ multiplex PCR was the method, and the copy in TCRdb shows in-frame clones only, minus some. The sample has 140,000 to 150,000 clones; around 84% are singletons. With 3 bases clipped from V and 7 bases from J, the junction kept 7 bases outside the gene matches. The CDR3 loop spans 15 amino acids. CDR1 is SGHTA and CDR2 is FQGTGA in the germline V gene. The receptor's source is a man aged 60-69 years with active or convalescent COVID-19. The V and J genes are TRBV7-3 and TRBJ2-1, with 9 bases that match TRBD1. The material sequenced was peripheral blood. The CDR3 here is CASSLGTGPGNEQFF. DNA of the CDR3: TGTGCCAGCAGCTTGGGGACAGGGCCGGGGAATGAGCAGTTCTTC. The entire variable domain, with the rest obtained from reference TRBV7-3 and TRBJ2-1, is as follows: GAGVSQTPSNKVTEKGKYVELRCDPISGHTALYWYRQSLGQGPEFLIYFQGTGAADDSGLPNDRFFAVRPEGSVSTLKIQRTERGDSAVYLCASSLGTGPGNEQFFGPGTRLTVL.